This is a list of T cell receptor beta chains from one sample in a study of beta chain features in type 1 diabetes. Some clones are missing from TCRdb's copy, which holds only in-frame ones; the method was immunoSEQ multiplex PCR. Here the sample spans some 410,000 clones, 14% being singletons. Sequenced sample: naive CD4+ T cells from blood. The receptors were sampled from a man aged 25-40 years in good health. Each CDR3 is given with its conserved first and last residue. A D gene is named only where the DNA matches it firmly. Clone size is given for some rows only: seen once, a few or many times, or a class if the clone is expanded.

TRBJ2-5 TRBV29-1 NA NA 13 TGCAGCGTGCGCCGGGACCTCCAAGAGACCCAGTACTTC CSVRRDLQETQYF
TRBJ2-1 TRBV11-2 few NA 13 TGTGCCAGCAAGGCGCAGGGTCGGAATGAGCAGTTCTTC CASKAQGRNEQFF
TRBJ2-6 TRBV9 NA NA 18 TGTGCCAGCAGCGAATTAGGACAGCTCGGCTCTGGGGCCAACGTCCTGACTTTC CASSELGQLGSGANVLTF
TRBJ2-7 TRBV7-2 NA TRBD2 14 TGTGCCAGCAGCCTAAGCGGGGTGAAATACGAGCAGTACTTC CASSLSGVKYEQYF
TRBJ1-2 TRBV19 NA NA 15 TGTGCCAGTAGTATAGTAACAGGGATGGACCCTGGCTACACCTTC CASSIVTGMDPGYTF
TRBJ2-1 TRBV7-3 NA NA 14 TGTGCCAGCACCCGCCAACAGGGTTACAATGAGCAGTTCTTC CASTRQQGYNEQFF
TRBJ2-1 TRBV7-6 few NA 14 TGTGCCAGCAGCTTAGCTACGGGGGCCAATGAGCAGTTCTTC CASSLATGANEQFF
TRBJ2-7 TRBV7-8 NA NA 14 TGTGCCAGCAGCTTTGGGGGCTTGCCCTACGAGCAGTACTTC CASSFGGLPYEQYF
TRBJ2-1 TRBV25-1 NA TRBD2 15 TGTGCCAGCACTAGAGGAGCGGGGGCCTACAATGAGCAGTTCTTC CASTRGAGAYNEQFF
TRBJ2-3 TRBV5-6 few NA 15 TGTGCCAGCAGCTTCAGGGGAGTAGGTACAGATACGCAGTATTTT CASSFRGVGTDTQYF
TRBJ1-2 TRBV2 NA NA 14 TGTGCCAGCAGTGAAGCTCAGGCAGGCTATGGCTACACCTTC CASSEAQAGYGYTF
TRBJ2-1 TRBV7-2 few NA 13 TGTGCCAGCAGCTTAGCGTATGCGGATGAGCAGTTCTTC CASSLAYADEQFF
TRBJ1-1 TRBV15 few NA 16 TGTGCCACCAGCAGAGCCCGGGGGAGTCAGCACACTGAAGCTTTCTTT CATSRARGSQHTEAFF
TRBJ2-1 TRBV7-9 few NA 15 TGTGCCAGCAGCCCGTCCATCGGGGGTGGCAATGAGCAGTTCTTC CASSPSIGGGNEQFF
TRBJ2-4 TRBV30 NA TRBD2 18 TGTGCCTGGAGTCCGAAAGCTAGCGGGAGGGGAGCCAAAAACATTCAGTACTTC CAWSPKASGRGAKNIQYF
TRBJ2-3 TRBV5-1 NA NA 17 TGCGCCAGCAGCTTGGTGGATAGGCGAGGGGGCACAGATACGCAGTATTTT CASSLVDRRGGTDTQYF
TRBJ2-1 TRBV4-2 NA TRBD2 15 TGTGCCAGCAGCCAAGCGATTAGCGGGATCGGTGAGCAGTTCTTC CASSQAISGIGEQFF
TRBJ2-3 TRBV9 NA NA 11 TGTGCCAGCAGCGTAGTGGGTACGCAGTATTTT CASSVVGTQYF
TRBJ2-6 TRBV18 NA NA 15 TGTGCCAGCTCACCGAGCCCCTCTGGGGCCAACGTCCTGACTTTC CASSPSPSGANVLTF
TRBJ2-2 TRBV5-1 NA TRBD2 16 TGCGCCAGCAGCGTACCGACTAGCGACGGCACCGGGGAGCTGTTTTTT CASSVPTSDGTGELFF
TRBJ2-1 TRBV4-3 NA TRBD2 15 TGCGCCAGCAGCCAAGGATTGGTAGCGGGGGCTGAGCAGTTCTTC CASSQGLVAGAEQFF
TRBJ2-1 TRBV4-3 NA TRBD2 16 TGCGCCAGCAGCCGGGGGAGGGCGAGCTCCTACAATGAGCAGTTCTTC CASSRGRASSYNEQFF
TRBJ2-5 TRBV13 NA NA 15 TGTGCCAGCAGCCGGAGGGGACAACTCCAAGAGACCCAGTACTTC CASSRRGQLQETQYF
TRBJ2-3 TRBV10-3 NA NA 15 TGTGCCATCAGCCGGGGCGGGACAGACACAGATACGCAGTATTTT CAISRGGTDTDTQYF
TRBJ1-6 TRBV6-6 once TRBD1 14 TGTGCCAGCAGGGAGGGGGCGAGTATTTCACCCCTCCACTTT CASREGASISPLHF
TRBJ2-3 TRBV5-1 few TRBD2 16 TGCGCCAGCAGCCCCTCCCCTAGCGGGACCGCAGATACGCAGTATTTT CASSPSPSGTADTQYF
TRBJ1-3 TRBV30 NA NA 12 TGTGCCTGGATCGGGGCCGGAAACACCATATATTTT CAWIGAGNTIYF
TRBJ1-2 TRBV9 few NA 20 TGTGCCAGCAGCCCGAGGAGTGACAGTCGAGGATTTAGGGGTGGCTATGGCTACACCTTC CASSPRSDSRGFRGGYGYTF
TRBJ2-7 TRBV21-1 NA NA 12 TGTGCCAGCACCTACAGTATCTACGAGCAGTACTTC CASTYSIYEQYF
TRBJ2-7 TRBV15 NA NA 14 TGTGCCACCAGCAGAGAAGAGGGTAGGTACGAGCAGTACTTC CATSREEGRYEQYF
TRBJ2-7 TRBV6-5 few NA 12 TGTGCCAGCAGTTTTCGGAAGGGGGAGCAGTACTTC CASSFRKGEQYF
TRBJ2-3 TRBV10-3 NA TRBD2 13 TGTGCCATCAGTGAAGCTAGCGGGGTAGGGCAGTATTTT CAISEASGVGQYF
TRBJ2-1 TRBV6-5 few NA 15 TGTGCCAGCAGCCCCAGGCCCTCCCCCTACAATGAGCAGTTCTTC CASSPRPSPYNEQFF
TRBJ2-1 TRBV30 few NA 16 TGTGCCTGGGATAGCTCGGGCCTACCCAAAAACAATGAGCAGTTCTTC CAWDSSGLPKNNEQFF
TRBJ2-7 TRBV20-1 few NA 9 TGCGGATCCTGTGAAGAGCAGTACTTC CGSCEEQYF
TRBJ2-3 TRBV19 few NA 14 TGTGCCAGTCGGGAGATGGATTCCCGAAATACGCAGTATTTT CASREMDSRNTQYF
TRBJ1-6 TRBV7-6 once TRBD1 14 TGTGCCAGCAGCTCGGGACAGGGCTATTCACCCCTCCACTTT CASSSGQGYSPLHF
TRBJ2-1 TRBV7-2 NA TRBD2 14 TGTGCCAGCAGCGGTGGGCGGGAGCACAATGAGCAGTTCTTC CASSGGREHNEQFF
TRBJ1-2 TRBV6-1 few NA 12 TGTGCCAGCGGCGGACCCAACAAGCGCTACACCTTC CASGGPNKRYTF
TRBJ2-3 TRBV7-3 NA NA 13 TGTGCCAGCAGCATCAGCGGTAGGGATACGCAGTATTTT CASSISGRDTQYF
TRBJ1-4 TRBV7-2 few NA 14 TGTGCCAGCAGCAAAGGTGCAACTAATGAAAAACTGTTTTTT CASSKGATNEKLFF
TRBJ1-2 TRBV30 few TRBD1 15 TGTGCCCGCCAACCACCGGGACAGGGAACCTATGGCTACACCTTC CARQPPGQGTYGYTF
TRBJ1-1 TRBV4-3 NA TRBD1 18 TGCGCCAGCAGCCCCACTGGACAGGGGGCAGCCATCGGCACTGAAGCTTTCTTT CASSPTGQGAAIGTEAFF
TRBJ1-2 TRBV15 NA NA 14 TGTGCCACCAGCAGTAGACCGGGACTCTATGGCTACACCTTC CATSSRPGLYGYTF
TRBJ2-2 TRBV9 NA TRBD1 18 TGTGCCAGCAGCCCCCGAGCGGGACAGGGGCCAAACACCGGGGAGCTGTTTTTT CASSPRAGQGPNTGELFF
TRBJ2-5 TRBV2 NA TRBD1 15 TGTGCCAGCAGCACCGACAGGGCGACCCGAGAGACCCAGTACTTC CASSTDRATRETQYF
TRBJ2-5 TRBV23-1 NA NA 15 TGCGCCAGCAGTGCAGGGGGGACGTACCAAGAGACCCAGTACTTC CASSAGGTYQETQYF
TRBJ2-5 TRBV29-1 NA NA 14 TGCAGCGTTTGGCCTAAGAACCTCCAAGAGACCCAGTACTTC CSVWPKNLQETQYF
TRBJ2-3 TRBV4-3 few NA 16 TGCGCCAGCAGCCAAGGTAGTGGGAAAGCCACAGATACGCAGTATTTT CASSQGSGKATDTQYF
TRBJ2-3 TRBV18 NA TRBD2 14 TGTGCCAGCTCAGATCGAGCGGGGTCAGATACGCAGTATTTT CASSDRAGSDTQYF
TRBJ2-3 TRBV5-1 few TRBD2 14 TGCGCCAGCAGCGTCTCGGGAGGGCAGGATACGCAGTATTTT CASSVSGGQDTQYF
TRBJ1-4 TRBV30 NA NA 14 TGTGCCTGGAGCCGGGACGGGGTCGGGGGAAAACTGTTTTTT CAWSRDGVGGKLFF
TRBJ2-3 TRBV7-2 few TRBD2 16 TGTGCCAGCAGCTTAGTCCCGGGACTAGGCACAGATACGCAGTATTTT CASSLVPGLGTDTQYF
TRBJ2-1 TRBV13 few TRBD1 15 TGTGCCAGCAGCCCAGACAGGGGGTCCTACAATGAGCAGTTCTTC CASSPDRGSYNEQFF
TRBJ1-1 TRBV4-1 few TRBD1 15 TGCGCCAGCAGCCAGGGGGACAGGGCAGGCACTGAAGCTTTCTTT CASSQGDRAGTEAFF